This record concerns one TCR beta chain sequence. No cognate antigen has been identified for it. No base quality values were provided; no much bigger clone lies one nucleotide off. The V end gives up 6 bases and the J end 0 bases, leaving 13 bases in the junction not matched to a gene. The germline V gene provides CDR1 ENHRY and CDR2 SYGVKD. The CDR3 holds 17 amino acids from the cysteine to the phenylalanine. The only DNA kept is the CDR3, 51 bases in frame from the first base. This record belongs to a study of Graves' ophthalmopathy and Graves' hyperthyroidism (dated by TCRdb to the late 2010s). Describing the broader study: Peripheral blood was collected at initial diagnosis, before any treatment. In several hyperthyroidism patients, the T-cell repertoires found in thyroid tissue were compared with those found in blood. The independent validation cohort included 18 hyperthyroidism patients plus 17 patients who later progressed from hyperthyroidism to ophthalmopathy. To explore V-J signatures that distinguish ophthalmopathy from hyperthyroidism, a discovery set of 100 patients was enrolled, made up of more than 40 with ophthalmopathy and 57 with stable hyperthyroidism. The study used signatures of the TCR beta repertoire to tell Graves' ophthalmopathy apart from Graves' hyperthyroidism and to predict which patients would progress to ophthalmopathy. The 95 to 100 discovery patients were randomly split 7:3 into training and test sets. In total, around 130 blood samples were TCR-sequenced: 40 to 45 ophthalmopathy, some 80 hyperthyroidism and around 17 hyperthyroidism-to-ophthalmopathy patients. Once sampling was done, hyperthyroidism patients were given methimazole at a starting dose of 30 mg daily, while ophthalmopathy patients were given high-dose intravenous methylprednisolone. Overall study outcomes, separate from this receptor: No statistical method was used to set the sample size in advance, and the investigators knew which group each participant was assigned to. Ophthalmopathy was separated from stable hyperthyroidism by the 13-signature model with about 90% sensitivity and less than 82% specificity in cross-validation and with 80%/75% in the test set. Most expanded thyroid clonotypes with a frequency above 0.001 also appeared in blood, which suggests that blood repertoires may reflect the immune response in the thyroid. In validation, the model predicted ophthalmopathy progression with about 71% sensitivity and 72.22% specificity; some 13 predicted patients were CT-confirmed with GO in a median of about 6.2 months.

The ophthalmopathy patients had moderately to severely active disease, with a Clinical Activity Score of 3 or higher, a NOSPECS grade of 4 or higher, and a disease duration of less than 3 months. Patients with other autoimmune diseases, uncontrolled infections, pregnancy or lactation were excluded from the study. Diagnosis was based on clinical symptoms, serum thyroxine, TRAb, thyroid ultrasound and orbital computed tomography. Using Ficoll-Paque density gradient centrifugation, PBMCs were isolated from about 9.4 ml of fresh peripheral blood. Total RNA was extracted with Trizol reagent and quality-checked on an Agilent 2100 Bioanalyzer. TCR beta CDR3 regions were amplified from RNA transcripts for repertoire sequencing. The first round of RT-PCR was done with HTBI primers and the Qiagen OneStep RT-PCR kit, and was followed by a second round of multiplex PCR, then size selection and purification. Libraries were sequenced on an Illumina HiSeq2000 using paired-end 100 bp reads. As for the authors' bioinformatics: SOAPnuke was used for read processing, and reads with adapters, uncalled bases, a mean Phred below 15, or no exact constant-primer or identifier match were discarded. COPE v1.2.5 was used to merge the high-quality paired reads. Unique nucleotide sequences were defined as clonotypes and aligned to IMGT TRB V, D and J references using MiTCR v1.1. The analysis was limited to V-J combinations with a frequency above 0.0001, which together covered about 99% of repertoires. For each V-J combination, a TCR clonal expansion and chaos score was defined as F50 clonal expansion divided by the chaos observed in the TCRdist matrix. Welch's t-statistics and random forest were used to reduce features to about a dozen V-J combinations, which were fed into a naive Bayes classifier. Thyroid-blood repertoire similarity was quantified with the Morisita-Horn index. TCRdb passed the public sequencing reads through fastp at Q25 and MiXCR, retaining productive beta sequences. Every CDR3 protein is listed once, alongside the most common genes and DNA of its rows. None of the V and J calls come from the authors' own analysis; TCRdb made them. The table for this sample lists about 220,000 distinct CDR3 sequences; 20% to 25% of them were counted only once. In total, the top ten clones hold around two fifths of the sample.

The TCR sequence derives from a woman between 45 and 65 years old with Graves' ophthalmopathy. Donor details come from another sample of the same person, matched by shared clones. Sample: peripheral blood. The rearranged chain carries TRBV10-3 and TRBJ1-1; 7 bases in between match TRBD1. The encoded CDR3 is CAISSDRIHNMNTEAFF. In nucleotides, the sequence is TGTGCCATCAGCTCGGACAGGATTCACAATATGAACACTGAAGCTTTCTTT.